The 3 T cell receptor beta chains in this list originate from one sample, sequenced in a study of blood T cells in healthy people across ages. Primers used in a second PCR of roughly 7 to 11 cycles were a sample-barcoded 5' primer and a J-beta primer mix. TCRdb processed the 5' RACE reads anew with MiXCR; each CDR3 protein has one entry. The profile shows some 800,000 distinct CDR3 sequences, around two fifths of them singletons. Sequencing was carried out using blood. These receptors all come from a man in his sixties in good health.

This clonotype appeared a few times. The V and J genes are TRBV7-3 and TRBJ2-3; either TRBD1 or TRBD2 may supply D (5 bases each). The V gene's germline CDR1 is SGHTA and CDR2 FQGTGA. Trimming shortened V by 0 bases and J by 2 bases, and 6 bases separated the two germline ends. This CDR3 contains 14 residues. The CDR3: CASSLTGTTDTQYF. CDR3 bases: TGTGCCAGCAGCTTAACAGGGACCACAGATACGCAGTATTTT.

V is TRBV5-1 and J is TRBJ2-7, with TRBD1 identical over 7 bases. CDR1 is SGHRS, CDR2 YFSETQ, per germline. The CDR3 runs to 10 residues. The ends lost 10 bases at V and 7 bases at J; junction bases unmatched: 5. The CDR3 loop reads CAGRGREQYF. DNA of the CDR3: TGCGCCGGAAGGGGGCGGGAGCAGTACTTC.

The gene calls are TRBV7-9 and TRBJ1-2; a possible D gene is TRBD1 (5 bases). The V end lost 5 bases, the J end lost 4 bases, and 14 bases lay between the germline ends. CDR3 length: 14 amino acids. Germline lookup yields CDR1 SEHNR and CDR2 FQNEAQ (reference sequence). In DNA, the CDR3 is TGTGCCAGCAGCCGAAAAGACAGTCTCTATGGCTACACCTTC. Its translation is CASSRKDSLYGYTF.